The 14 T cell receptor beta chains below come from one sample, sequenced in a study of blood T cell repertoires in COVID-19. The repertoire was sequenced with immunoSEQ multiplex PCR; TCRdb's copy has only in-frame clones and lacks some. This sample has 90,000 to 120,000 clones, with about 88% found just once. The sample comprised peripheral blood. These receptors were taken from a human donor in a cohort sampled during active COVID-19.

This clone has a single count. The chain recombines TRBV3-1 (or the pseudogene TRBV3-2) with TRBJ1-6; TRBD1 matches at 10 bases. V dropped 5 bases and J dropped 7; count of bases not matched to a gene: 2. The CDR3 is 14 amino acids. Germline loops: CDR1 LGHDT, CDR2 YNNKEL (reference sequence). The CDR3 region is CASSGQGGNSPLHF. Written as DNA, the CDR3 is TGTGCCAGCAGCGGACAGGGGGGGAATTCACCCCTCCACTTT.

The chain links TRBV4-1 to TRBJ2-7; TRBD2 agrees at 12 bases. Germline V gene sequence: CDR1 MGHRA, CDR2 YSYEKL. V lost 4 bases to trimming and J lost 1 base; unmatched junction nucleotides: 11. This CDR3 region has 18 residues. The CDR3 sequence: CASSRGGLAGSGSYEQYF. In nucleotides, the CDR3 is TGCGCCAGCAGCCGCGGAGGACTAGCGGGGTCAGGGTCCTACGAGCAGTACTTC.

This chain connects TRBV5-1 to TRBJ2-2, with D unclear. With 0 bases removed from V and 5 bases from J, the gap between germline ends came to 5 bases. CDR3 length equals 13 residues. From germline, CDR1 is SGHRS and CDR2 YFSETQ. The CDR3 loop reads CASSLAPTGELFF. The DNA of the CDR3 is TGCGCCAGCAGCTTGGCCCCAACCGGGGAGCTGTTTTTT.

The chain combines TRBV9 with TRBJ2-1; the D gene is possibly TRBD1 (6 bases). V was shortened by 3 bases and J by 2 bases, with 18 bases between the two germline ends. Germline CDR1 reads SGDLS; CDR2 reads YYNGEE. This CDR3 contains 17 residues. The CDR3 region has the DNA TGTGCCAGCAGCGCTCGTTCAGGGGCCCTAGCCTACAATGAGCAGTTCTTC. This encodes CASSARSGALAYNEQFF.

The J gene is TRBJ1-1, the V gene TRBV28, with a possible D match to TRBD1 (6 bases). Germline lookup yields CDR1 MDHEN and CDR2 SYDVKM. The CDR3 covers 15 residues. Trimming shortened V by 3 bases and J by 1 base, and 12 bases separated the two germline ends. The CDR3 reads CASSLITGQNTEAFF. CDR3 nucleotide sequence: TGTGCCAGCAGTTTGATTACAGGGCAGAACACTGAAGCTTTCTTT.

The gene calls are TRBV2 and TRBJ2-3; the match to TRBD1 covers 7 bases. CDR1 SNHLY and CDR2 FYNNEI come from the germline V gene. The CDR3 runs 14 residues. Trimming removed 2 bases from V and 1 base from J; junction bases left unmatched: 0. CDR3 DNA sequence: TGTGCCAGCAGTGAACAGGGGGGCACAGATACGCAGTATTTT. It yields the protein CASSEQGGTDTQYF.

This chain connects TRBV6-5 to TRBJ2-3; D is ambiguous. V lost 0 bases and J 1 base, leaving 5 bases between the germline ends. Germline values: CDR1 MNHEY, CDR2 SVGAGI. The CDR3 sequence is 14 residues long. Here the CDR3 DNA reads TGTGCCAGCAGTTACTCACAGCGCACAGATACGCAGTATTTT. Translated: CASSYSQRTDTQYF.

This chain connects TRBV19 to TRBJ2-1; 13 bases fit TRBD2. J lost 9 bases, V lost 5 bases, and 13 bases had no gene match. The CDR3 is 17 residues long. Germline CDR1 is LNHDA and CDR2 is SQIVND (reference sequence). The CDR3 region has the DNA TGTGCCAGTAGTCCCTCTGGACTAGCGGGGGCATGGGGTGAGCAGTTCTTC. Amino acid sequence: CASSPSGLAGAWGEQFF. The full variable domain, its missing parts supplied by reference TRBV19 and TRBJ2-1, is DGGITQSPKYLFRKEGQNVTLSCEQNLNHDAMYWYRQDPGQGLRLIYYSQIVNDFQKGDIAEGYSVSREKKESFPLTVTSAQKNPTAFYLCASSPSGLAGAWGEQFFGPGTRLTVL.

The chain employs TRBV19 and TRBJ2-7, with D unresolved. Trimming took 3 bases from V and 2 from J, leaving 11 bases between them. From germline, CDR1 is LNHDA and CDR2 SQIVND (reference sequence). This CDR3 is 14 amino acids long. CDR3 loop: CASSINGGTYEQYF. Here the CDR3 DNA reads TGTGCCAGTAGTATTAACGGCGGAACCTACGAGCAGTACTTC.

This clone was observed at least ten times. The rearrangement joins TRBV5-1 to TRBJ1-4, with 8 bases matching TRBD1. This CDR3 has 14 residues. Germline V lookup: CDR1 SGHRS, CDR2 YFSETQ. The V and J ends lost 4 bases and 8 bases, in that order; junction bases with no gene match: 7. CDR3 amino acids: CASSPGQGGEKLFF. CDR3 nucleotide sequence: TGCGCCAGCAGCCCCGGACAGGGCGGGGAAAAACTGTTTTTT.

The chain couples TRBV27 to TRBJ2-3; 8 bases are a match to TRBD1. Germline-derived CDR1 and CDR2 are MNHEY and SMNVEV (reference sequence). The CDR3 runs to 16 residues. V shed 4 bases and J 6 bases; nucleotides not matched to a gene: 12. The CDR3 here is CASSSPGQGLKDTQYF. The CDR3 DNA sequence: TGTGCCAGCAGTTCCCCCGGACAGGGATTGAAGGATACGCAGTATTTT.

This rearrangement joins TRBV4-1 to TRBJ2-3; 10 bases agree with TRBD2. Looked up from germline, CDR1 is MGHRA and CDR2 is YSYEKL. Trimming removed 2 bases from V and 4 bases from J; junction bases left unmatched: 3. This CDR3 contains 15 residues. The CDR3 bases are TGCGCCAGCAGCCAACTAGCGGGAGAGGCAGATACGCAGTATTTT. Amino acids: CASSQLAGEADTQYF.

This clone was seen a handful of times. The chain joins TRBV12-3 or TRBV12-4 to TRBJ1-5; D is uncertain. V lost 6 bases and J lost 4, with 7 bases in between. The length of the CDR3 is 12 residues. As DNA, the CDR3 is TGTGCCAGCAGAACAGCTAATCAGCCCCAGCATTTT. Translated, it gives CASRTANQPQHF.

The chain carries TRBV13 and TRBJ2-5; D is unresolved. Germline-derived CDR1 and CDR2 are PRHDT and FYEKMQ (reference sequence). This CDR3 has 14 amino acids. Trimming took 3 bases from V and 2 from J, leaving 10 bases between them. Written as DNA, the CDR3 is TGTGCCAGCAGCTTGGCGCTAGAGCAAGAGACCCAGTACTTC. Translated, it gives CASSLALEQETQYF.